A selection of T cell receptor beta chains follows, all from one sample in a study of blood T cell repertoires in COVID-19. Generated by immunoSEQ multiplex PCR, the TCRdb table keeps only in-frame clones and is missing some. Among roughly 250,000 clones listed, around four fifths were seen once. The sequencing input was peripheral blood. The receptors were sampled from a woman aged 60-70 years with active or convalescent COVID-19. The CDR3 runs from the conserved cysteine through the conserved F or W.

j_gene	v_gene	CDR3aa
TRBJ1-1	TRBV11-2	CASSLGLFTEAFF
TRBJ1-2	TRBV30	CAWSVGGGPYGYTF
TRBJ2-5	TRBV6-5	CASRFQGGETQYF
TRBJ1-1	TRBV5-4	CASSPRGQGVGTEAFF
TRBJ2-7	TRBV7-9	CASSFAGANRYEQYF
TRBJ2-3	TRBV19	CASTSLGERGLTDTQYF
TRBJ1-1	TRBV2	CASSEEVRGTEAFF
TRBJ1-5	TRBV28	CASSSQGVTPQHF
TRBJ2-5	TRBV7-2	CASSLSVAGTQETQYF
TRBJ2-2	TRBV10-1	CASSEAQRLNTGELFF
TRBJ2-4	TRBV30	CAWSDGQGSGIQYF
TRBJ1-5	TRBV2	CASRRTLYSNQPQHF
TRBJ2-3	TRBV5-1	CATRQGTSTDTQYF
TRBJ2-3	TRBV6-6	CASSYLRGGRDTQYF
TRBJ2-1	TRBV12-5	CASGPSGGANEQFF
TRBJ1-2	TRBV15	CATSSGHLNYGYTF
TRBJ2-1	TRBV5-1	CASSSMGAAYNEQFF
TRBJ2-7	TRBV4-1	CASSLRGLADSYEQYF
TRBJ1-1	TRBV6-5	CASRPFDRGTEAFF
TRBJ2-1	TRBV9	CASSVTSGGQYNEQFF
TRBJ1-1	TRBV19	CASTTTGTGNTEAFF
TRBJ2-3	TRBV10-2	CASKDSPSTDTQYF
TRBJ2-5	TRBV10-3	CAISESGGTGALETQYF
TRBJ2-1	TRBV7-9	CASSGTSGGSYNEQFF
TRBJ2-1	TRBV5-1	CASRVPGHPNNEQFF
TRBJ2-2	TRBV6-4	CASRRGQGNGELFF
TRBJ2-2	TRBV7-9	CASSPRGTVNTGELFF
TRBJ2-5	TRBV7-2	CASSLGLAGDQETQYF
TRBJ2-3	TRBV5-1	CASTQTSGGQLHTQYF
TRBJ1-6	TRBV11-2	CASRPQGNSPLHF
TRBJ2-7	TRBV9	CASSPRLVGYEQYF
TRBJ2-7	TRBV6-5	CASSYTTSAEQYF